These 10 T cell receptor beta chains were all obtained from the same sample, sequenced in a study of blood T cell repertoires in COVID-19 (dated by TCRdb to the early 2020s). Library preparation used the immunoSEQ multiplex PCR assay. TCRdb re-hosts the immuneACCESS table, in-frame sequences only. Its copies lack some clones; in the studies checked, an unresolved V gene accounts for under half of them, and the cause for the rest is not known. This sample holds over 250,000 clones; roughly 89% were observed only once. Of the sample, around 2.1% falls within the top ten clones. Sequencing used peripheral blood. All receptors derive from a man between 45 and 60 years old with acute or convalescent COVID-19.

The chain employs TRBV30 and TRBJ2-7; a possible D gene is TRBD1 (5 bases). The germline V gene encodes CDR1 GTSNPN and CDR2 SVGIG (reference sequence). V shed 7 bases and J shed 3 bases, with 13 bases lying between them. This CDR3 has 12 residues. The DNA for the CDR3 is TGTGCCTCAGGTGGTACAGGCTACGAGCAGTACTTC. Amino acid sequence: CASGGTGYEQYF.

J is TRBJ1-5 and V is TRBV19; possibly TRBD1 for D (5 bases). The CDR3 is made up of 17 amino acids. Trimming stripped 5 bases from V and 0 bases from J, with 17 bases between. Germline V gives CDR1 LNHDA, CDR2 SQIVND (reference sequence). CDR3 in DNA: TGTGCCAGTAGTGGGGGGGGGATAGGAATTAGCAATCAGCCCCAGCATTTT. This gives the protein CASSGGGIGISNQPQHF.

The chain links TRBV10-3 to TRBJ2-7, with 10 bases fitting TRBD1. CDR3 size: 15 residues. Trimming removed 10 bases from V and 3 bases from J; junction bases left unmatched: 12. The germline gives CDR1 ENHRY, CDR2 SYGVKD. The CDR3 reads CASRDRGNRNYEQYF. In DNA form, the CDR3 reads TGTGCCAGCCGGGACAGGGGTAATCGCAACTACGAGCAGTACTTC.

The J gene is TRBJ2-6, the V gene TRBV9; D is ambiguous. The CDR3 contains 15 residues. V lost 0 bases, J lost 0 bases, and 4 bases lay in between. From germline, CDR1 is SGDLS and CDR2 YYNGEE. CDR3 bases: TGTGCCAGCAGCGTAGTCGGCTCTGGGGCCAACGTCCTGACTTTC. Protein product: CASSVVGSGANVLTF. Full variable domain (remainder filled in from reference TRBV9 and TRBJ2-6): DSGVTQTPKHLITATGQRVTLRCSPRSGDLSVYWYQQSLDQGLQFLIQYYNGEERAKGNILERFSAQQFPDLHSELNLSSLELGDSALYFCASSVVGSGANVLTFGAGSRLTVL.

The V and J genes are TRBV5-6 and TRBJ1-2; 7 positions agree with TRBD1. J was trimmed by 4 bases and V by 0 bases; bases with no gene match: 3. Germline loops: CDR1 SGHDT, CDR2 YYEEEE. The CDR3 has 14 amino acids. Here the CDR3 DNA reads TGTGCCAGCAGCTTGGGGCAGGGGGTCTATGGCTACACCTTC. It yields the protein CASSLGQGVYGYTF.

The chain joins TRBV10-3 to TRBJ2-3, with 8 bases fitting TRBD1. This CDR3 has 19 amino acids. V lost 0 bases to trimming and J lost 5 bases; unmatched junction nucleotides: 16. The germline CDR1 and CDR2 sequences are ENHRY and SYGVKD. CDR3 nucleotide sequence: TGTGCCATCAGTGAGTCGAGAGGTAGGCAGGGGGCTATACGAGATACGCAGTATTTT. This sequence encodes CAISESRGRQGAIRDTQYF.

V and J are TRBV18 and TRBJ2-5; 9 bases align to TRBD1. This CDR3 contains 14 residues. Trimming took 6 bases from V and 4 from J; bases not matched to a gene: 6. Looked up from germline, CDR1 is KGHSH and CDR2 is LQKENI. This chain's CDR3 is CASSLRTGAETQYF. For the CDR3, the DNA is TGTGCCAGCTCGCTAAGGACAGGGGCAGAGACCCAGTACTTC.

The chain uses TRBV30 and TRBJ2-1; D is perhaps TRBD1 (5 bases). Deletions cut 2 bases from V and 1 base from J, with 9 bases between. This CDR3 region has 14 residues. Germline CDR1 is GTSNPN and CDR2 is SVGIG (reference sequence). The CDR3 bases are TGTGCCTGGAGTCAAGGGGCTTCCTACAATGAGCAGTTCTTC. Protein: CAWSQGASYNEQFF.

The CDR3 bases are TGTGCCAGCAGCAACCGAGGGAGGGGCTTGAACACTGAAGCTTTCTTT. Translated: CASSNRGRGLNTEAFF. The V call is TRBV11-2, the J call TRBJ1-1, with TRBD1 as a possible D gene (5 bases). V was shortened by 5 bases and J by 0 bases, with 16 bases between the two germline ends. The CDR3 has 16 residues. From germline, CDR1 is SGHAT and CDR2 FQNNGV. The variable domain in full, completed from reference TRBV11-2 and TRBJ1-1, reads EAGVAQSPRYKIIEKRQSVAFWCNPISGHATLYWYQQILGQGPKLLIQFQNNGVVDDSQLPKDRFSAERLKGVDSTLKIQPAKLEDSAVYLCASSNRGRGLNTEAFFGQGTRLTVV.

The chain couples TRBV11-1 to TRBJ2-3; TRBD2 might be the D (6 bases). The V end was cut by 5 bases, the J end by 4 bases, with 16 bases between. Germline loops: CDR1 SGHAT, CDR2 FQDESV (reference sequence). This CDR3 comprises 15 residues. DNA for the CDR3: TGTGCCAGCAGCCCTAGGCGGGACCGGCCAGATACGCAGTATTTT. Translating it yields CASSPRRDRPDTQYF.